This T cell receptor beta chain comes out of a study of neurological immune-mediated disorders. From 15-18 subjects, over 180 million TCR-beta sequences were obtained in each sequencing run. TCRdb used MiXCR to reprocess the 5' RACE reads, holding one entry per CDR3 protein. Here the sample spans some 86,000 distinct CDR3 sequences, just over 2.5% being singletons. Trimming at V came to 2 bases and at J to 1 base, leaving 12 bases not matched to a gene. The CDR3 loop spans 19 amino acids. Per germline, CDR1 SGHDT and CDR2 YYEEEE. This clonotype was detected many times. Its target is not known. Study findings and constraints: The multiple sclerosis repertoire cluster was not associated with any clinical or MRI feature.

The chain is built from TRBV5-6 and TRBJ2-6, with 7 nucleotides matching TRBD2. The sequence was collected from a young woman with multiple sclerosis. The sequencing sample was made of PBMCs. In DNA, the CDR3 is TGTGCCAGCAGCTTACGAGGCGGACTAGGTAGTTCTGGGGCCAACGTCCTGACTTTC. This gives the protein CASSLRGGLGSSGANVLTF.